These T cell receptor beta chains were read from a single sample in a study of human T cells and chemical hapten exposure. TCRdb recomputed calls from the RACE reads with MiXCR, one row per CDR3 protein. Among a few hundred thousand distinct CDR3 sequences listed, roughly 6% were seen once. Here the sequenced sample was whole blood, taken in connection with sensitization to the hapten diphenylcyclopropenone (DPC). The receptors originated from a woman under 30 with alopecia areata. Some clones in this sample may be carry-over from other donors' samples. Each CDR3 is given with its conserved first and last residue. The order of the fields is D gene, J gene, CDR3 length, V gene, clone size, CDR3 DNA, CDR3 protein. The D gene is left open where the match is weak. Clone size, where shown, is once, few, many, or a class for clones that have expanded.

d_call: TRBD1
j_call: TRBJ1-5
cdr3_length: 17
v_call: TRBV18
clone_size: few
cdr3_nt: TGTGCCAGCTCACTGAAGGGACAGATCTATAGCAATCAGCCCCAGCATTTT
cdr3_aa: CASSLKGQIYSNQPQHF

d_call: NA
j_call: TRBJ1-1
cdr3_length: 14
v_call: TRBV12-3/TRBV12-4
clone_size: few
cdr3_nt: TGTGCCGGCCGGGACGCTCCTCTGAACACTGAAGCTTTCTTT
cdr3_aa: CAGRDAPLNTEAFF

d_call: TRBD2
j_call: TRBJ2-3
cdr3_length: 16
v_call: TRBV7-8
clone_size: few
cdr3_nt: TGTGCCAGCAGCGCGGGACTAGCGGGGACCACAGATACGCAGTATTTT
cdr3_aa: CASSAGLAGTTDTQYF

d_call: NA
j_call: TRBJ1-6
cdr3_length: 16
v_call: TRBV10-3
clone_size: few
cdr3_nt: TGTGCCATCAGACCCCGCGGAACATCAGATAATTCACCCCTCCACTTT
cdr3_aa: CAIRPRGTSDNSPLHF

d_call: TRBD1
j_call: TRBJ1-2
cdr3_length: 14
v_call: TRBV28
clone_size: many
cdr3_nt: TGTGCCAGCAGTTCGACAGGGGAGGTGAATGGCTACACCTTC
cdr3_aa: CASSSTGEVNGYTF

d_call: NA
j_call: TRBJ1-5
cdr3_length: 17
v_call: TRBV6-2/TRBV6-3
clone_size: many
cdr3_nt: TGTGCCAGCAGTTACTCCGGGGGGAGGAAGAGCAATCAGCCCCAGCATTTT
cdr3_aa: CASSYSGGRKSNQPQHF

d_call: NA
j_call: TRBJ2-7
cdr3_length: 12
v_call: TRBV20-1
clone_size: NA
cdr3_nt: TGCAGTGCTATCCCCCCGGGGGAGGAGCAGTACTTC
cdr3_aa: CSAIPPGEEQYF

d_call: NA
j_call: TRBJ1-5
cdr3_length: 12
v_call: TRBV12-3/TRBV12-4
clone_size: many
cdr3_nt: TGTGCCAGCACGTCAGGGGACCAGCCCCAGCATTTT
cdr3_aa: CASTSGDQPQHF

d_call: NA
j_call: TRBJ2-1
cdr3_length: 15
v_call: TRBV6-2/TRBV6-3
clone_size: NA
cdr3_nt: TGTTCCGGAGGTGGTAAACCAAGCTCCTACAATGAGCAGTTCTTC
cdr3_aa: CSGGGKPSSYNEQFF

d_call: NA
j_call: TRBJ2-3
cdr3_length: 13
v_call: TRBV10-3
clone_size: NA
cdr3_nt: TGTGCCAGCCAGTTACCAAGCACAGATACGCAGTATTTT
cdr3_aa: CASQLPSTDTQYF